Each of the 14 T cell receptor beta chains below was sequenced from the same sample in a study of regulatory T cells in long-lasting Graves disease. Time point indicated: newly diagnosed GD, antithyroid drugs for less than 3 months. The authors made the TCR library using RNA they extracted from PBMCs. Researchers made TCR beta libraries by using iRepertoire HTBI primers and running Arm-PCR on CDR3 regions. TCRdb redid the calling of the multiplex PCR reads with MiXCR, one entry per CDR3 protein. The sample shows approximately 490,000 distinct CDR3 sequences, roughly 17% of them seen only once. This same sample was also taken into another study, of T cells in Graves' hyperthyroidism and ophthalmopathy.

Sequenced here: peripheral blood mononuclear cells (PBMCs), sampled at new diagnosis, from a patient treated with antithyroid drugs. The source of these receptors is a man aged 35 to 55 with Graves disease.

This clonotype was recorded at least ten times. The chain joins TRBV28 to TRBJ2-3; D is unresolved. V lost 5 bases and J 4 bases, leaving 10 bases between the germline ends. Germline-derived CDR1 and CDR2 are MDHEN and SYDVKM. The CDR3 contains 13 residues. DNA of the CDR3: TGTGCCAGCAGTCCCAACGCGCCAGATACGCAGTATTTT. Amino acid sequence: CASSPNAPDTQYF.

This clonotype has a handful of counts. The chain employs TRBV4-1 and TRBJ2-7, with 11 bases fitting TRBD2. The CDR3 has 15 residues. Germline lookup yields CDR1 MGHRA and CDR2 YSYEKL. The V segment lost 3 bases and the J segment 7 bases; nucleotides outside the gene matches: 8. CDR3 amino acids: CASSQGLAETLEQYF. CDR3 in DNA: TGCGCCAGCAGCCAGGGACTAGCGGAGACTTTGGAGCAGTACTTC.

This clonotype was recorded a few times. The chain joins TRBV4-1 to TRBJ1-4, with 8 bases lining up with TRBD1. The CDR3 consists of 15 residues. Per germline, CDR1 MGHRA and CDR2 YSYEKL. V shed 0 bases and J 5 bases; nucleotides not matched to a gene: 2. The CDR3 DNA is TGCGCCAGCAGCCAAGAGACAGGGGCAAATGAAAAACTGTTTTTT. This sequence encodes CASSQETGANEKLFF.

The chain employs TRBV20-1 and TRBJ1-2; TRBD1 aligns across 8 bases. The CDR3 runs to 15 residues. V shed 5 bases and J 3 bases; nucleotides not matched to a gene: 11. The germline CDR1 and CDR2 sequences are DFQATT and SNEGSKA (reference sequence). CDR3 loop: CSAEGGGQGDYGYTF. The CDR3 DNA reads TGCAGTGCTGAGGGGGGTGGACAGGGTGACTATGGCTACACCTTC.

This rearrangement joins TRBV3-1 to TRBJ2-1; TRBD2 is a possible D gene (6 bases). Trimming took 6 bases from V and 0 from J, leaving 15 bases between them. The CDR3 is 16 amino acids. Germline V gene data show CDR1 as LGHDT and CDR2 as YNNKEL (reference sequence). CDR3 loop: CASSPLAISSYNEQFF. CDR3 bases: TGTGCCAGCAGTCCGCTAGCGATAAGCTCCTACAATGAGCAGTTCTTC.

This chain connects TRBV2 to TRBJ2-7, with D perhaps TRBD1 (6 bases). The V end lost 7 bases, the J end lost 2 bases, and 9 bases lay between the germline ends. There are 12 residues in the CDR3. From germline, CDR1 is SNHLY and CDR2 FYNNEI. Written as DNA, the CDR3 is TGTGCCAGCATACGGACAGCCTACGAGCAGTACTTC. This encodes CASIRTAYEQYF. Drawing the rest from reference TRBV2 and TRBJ2-7, the complete variable domain is EPEVTQTPSHQVTQMGQEVILRCVPISNHLYFYWYRQILGQKVEFLVSFYNNEISEKSEIFDDQFSVERPDGSNFTLKIRSTKLEDSAMYFCASIRTAYEQYFGPGTRLTVT.

Notes on this clonotype: Just one base apart from a much larger clone, this may be a read error. Here the CDR3 reads CASGFLLAARGDEQFF. The CDR3 coding sequence is TGTGCCAGCGGTTTCCTACTAGCCGCGAGGGGGGATGAGCAGTTCTTC. V and J are TRBV12-3 or TRBV12-4 and TRBJ2-5, with D perhaps matching TRBD1 or TRBD2 (6 bases each). The end of the DNA fits TRBJ2-1 better, so the J call may be wrong. The CDR3 is 16 residues long.

The rearrangement uses TRBV6-2 or TRBV6-3 and TRBJ1-5, with 8 bases matching TRBD1. The V gene's germline CDR1 is MNHEY and CDR2 SVGEGT. The CDR3 has 14 residues. With V trimmed by 2 bases and J by 7 bases, 4 bases remained unmatched. CDR3 bases: TGTGCCAGCAGTTACGTACAGGGGGGACAGCCCCAGCATTTT. This encodes CASSYVQGGQPQHF.

This clonotype appeared many times. This chain links TRBV6-5 with TRBJ2-6; TRBD1 matches 8 bases. The germline CDR1 and CDR2 sequences are MNHEY and SVGAGI. This CDR3 is built from 16 residues. V was pared by 3 bases and J by 2 bases, with 3 bases of the junction left unmatched. CDR3 sequence: CASSYPGGTGANVLTF. In DNA form, the CDR3 reads TGTGCCAGCAGTTATCCAGGGGGCACTGGGGCCAACGTCCTGACTTTC.

V is TRBV12-3 or TRBV12-4 and J is TRBJ1-3; D not resolved. The CDR3 is made up of 15 amino acids. Trimming removed 2 bases from V and 0 bases from J, with 8 bases in between. This chain's CDR3 is CASSLKATSGNTIYF. The CDR3 region has the DNA TGTGCCAGCAGTTTAAAGGCAACCTCTGGAAACACCATATATTTT.

J is TRBJ2-7 and V is TRBV19; 8 bases fit TRBD1. V lost 8 bases and J lost 2; bases outside the gene matches: 5. Germline V gene sequence: CDR1 LNHDA, CDR2 SQIVND (reference sequence). The CDR3 has 13 amino acids. As DNA, the CDR3 is TGTGCCAGTGCCGGGACAGGCCCCTACGAGCAGTACTTC. It encodes CASAGTGPYEQYF.

In this sample, this clonotype turned up a few times. At one boundary the junction diverges from the germline segment, which might be a read error. This sequence joins TRBV10-3 and TRBJ2-7; TRBD1 is a possible D gene (6 bases). The CDR3 extends over 14 amino acids. Germline V lookup: CDR1 ENHRY, CDR2 SYGVKD. The DNA of the CDR3 is TGTGCCAGCAGTGCCCAAAGGGGGTCCTACGAGCAGTACTTC. Protein sequence: CASSAQRGSYEQYF.

The table lists this clonotype with many counts. This CDR3 reads CASSRSDPGQGYEQYF. The CDR3 bases are TGTGCCAGCAGTCGATCTGACCCGGGACAGGGGTACGAGCAGTACTTC. The rearrangement joins TRBV6-1 to TRBJ2-7; 10 positions match TRBD1. V was clipped by 5 bases and J by 4 bases; unmatched bases: 11. Germline V gene sequence: CDR1 MNHNS, CDR2 SASEGT. This CDR3 is built from 16 residues.

This clonotype was seen ten or more times. The chain is built from TRBV27 and TRBJ2-2, with no clear D. This CDR3 is built from 13 residues. Germline V gene data show CDR1 as MNHEY and CDR2 as SMNVEV (reference sequence). V lost 5 bases and J 6 bases, leaving 10 bases between the germline ends. The CDR3, as DNA: TGTGCCAGCAGTCTCTTCTATCCCGGGGAGCTGTTTTTT. Translation gives CASSLFYPGELFF.